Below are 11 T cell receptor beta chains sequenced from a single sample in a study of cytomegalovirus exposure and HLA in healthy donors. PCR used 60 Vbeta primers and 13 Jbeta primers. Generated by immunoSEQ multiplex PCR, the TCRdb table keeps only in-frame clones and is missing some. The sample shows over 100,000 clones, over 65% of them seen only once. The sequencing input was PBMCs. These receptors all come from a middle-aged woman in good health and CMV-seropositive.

The CDR3 spells CASSLLLAGTGGLSEAFF. The CDR3 DNA follows: TGTGCCAGCAGTTTACTATTGGCCGGGACAGGGGGTTTATCTGAAGCTTTCTTT. J is TRBJ1-1 and V is TRBV27; 11 bases fit TRBD1. The trim removed 2 bases at V and 6 bases at J, leaving 14 bases unmatched. In germline, CDR1 is MNHEY, CDR2 SMNVEV (reference sequence). The CDR3 runs 18 residues.

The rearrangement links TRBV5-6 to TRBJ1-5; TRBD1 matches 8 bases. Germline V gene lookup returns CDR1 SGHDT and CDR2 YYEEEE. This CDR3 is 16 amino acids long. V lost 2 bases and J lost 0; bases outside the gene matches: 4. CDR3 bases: TGTGCCAGCAGCTTAGGACAGGGCGATAGCAATCAGCCCCAGCATTTT. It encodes CASSLGQGDSNQPQHF.

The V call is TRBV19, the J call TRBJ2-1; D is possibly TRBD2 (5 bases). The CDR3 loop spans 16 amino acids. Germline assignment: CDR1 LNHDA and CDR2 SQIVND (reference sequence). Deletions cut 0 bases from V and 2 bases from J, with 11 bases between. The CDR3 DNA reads TGTGCCAGTAGTATAGAGGCCGGGGAGCCCTACAATGAGCAGTTCTTC. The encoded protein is CASSIEAGEPYNEQFF.

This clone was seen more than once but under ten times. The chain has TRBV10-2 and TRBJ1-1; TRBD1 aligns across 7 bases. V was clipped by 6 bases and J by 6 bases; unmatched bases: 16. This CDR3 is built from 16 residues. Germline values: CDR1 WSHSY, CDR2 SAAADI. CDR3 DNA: TGCGCCAGCAGGGACTACCGGGACAGTGCTGGATCTGAAGCTTTCTTT. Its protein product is CASRDYRDSAGSEAFF.

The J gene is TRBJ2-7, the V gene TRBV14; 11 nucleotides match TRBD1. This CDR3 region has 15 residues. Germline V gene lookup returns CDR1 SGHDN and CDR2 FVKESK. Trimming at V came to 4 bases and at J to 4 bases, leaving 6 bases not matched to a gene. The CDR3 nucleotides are TGTGCCAGCAGCCGACCGGGACAGGGGGAGTACGAGCAGTACTTC. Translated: CASSRPGQGEYEQYF. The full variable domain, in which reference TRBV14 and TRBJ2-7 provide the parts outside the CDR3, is EAGVTQFPSHSVIEKGQTVTLRCDPISGHDNLYWYRRVMGKEIKFLLHFVKESKQDESGMPNNRFLAERTGGTYSTLKVQPAELEDSGVYFCASSRPGQGEYEQYFGPGTRLTVT.

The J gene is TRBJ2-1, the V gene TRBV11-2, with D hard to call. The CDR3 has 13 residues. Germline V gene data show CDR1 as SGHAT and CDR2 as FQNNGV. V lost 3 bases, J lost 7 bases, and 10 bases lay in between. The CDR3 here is CASSFNSWNEQFF. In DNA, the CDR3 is TGTGCCAGCAGCTTTAACAGTTGGAATGAGCAGTTCTTC.

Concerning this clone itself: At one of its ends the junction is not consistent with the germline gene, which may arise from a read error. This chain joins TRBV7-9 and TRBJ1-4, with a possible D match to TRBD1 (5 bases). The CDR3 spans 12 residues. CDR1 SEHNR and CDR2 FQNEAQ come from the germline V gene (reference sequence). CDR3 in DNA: TGTTCCAGCAGCGCAGGGTCGGAAAAACTGTTTTTT. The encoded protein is CSSSAGSEKLFF.

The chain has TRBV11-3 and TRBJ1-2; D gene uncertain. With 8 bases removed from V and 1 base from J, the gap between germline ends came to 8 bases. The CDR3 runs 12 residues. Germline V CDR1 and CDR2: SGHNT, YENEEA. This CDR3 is CASSQVNYGYTF. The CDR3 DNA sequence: TGTGCCAGCTCTCAGGTTAACTATGGCTACACCTTC.

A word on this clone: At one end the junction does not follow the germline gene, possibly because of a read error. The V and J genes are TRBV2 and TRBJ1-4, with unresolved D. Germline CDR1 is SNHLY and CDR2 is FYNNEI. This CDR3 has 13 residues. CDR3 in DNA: TGTGCCAGCTCGAGGCAGACTAATGAAAGACTGTTTTTT. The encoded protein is CASSRQTNERLFF.

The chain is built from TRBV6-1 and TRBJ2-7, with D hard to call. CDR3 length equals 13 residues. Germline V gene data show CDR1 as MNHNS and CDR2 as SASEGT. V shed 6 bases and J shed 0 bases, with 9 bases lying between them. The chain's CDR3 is CASRTASSYEQYF. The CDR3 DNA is TGTGCCAGCAGGACTGCGAGCTCCTACGAGCAGTACTTC.

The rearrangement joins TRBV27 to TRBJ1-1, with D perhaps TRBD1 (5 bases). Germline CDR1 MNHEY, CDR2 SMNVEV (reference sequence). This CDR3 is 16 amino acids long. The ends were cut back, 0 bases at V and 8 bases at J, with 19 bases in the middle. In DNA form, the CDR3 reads TGTGCCAGCAGTTTATCGAGCTTTCCAGGGCCTGGAGAAGCTTTCTTT. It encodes CASSLSSFPGPGEAFF.